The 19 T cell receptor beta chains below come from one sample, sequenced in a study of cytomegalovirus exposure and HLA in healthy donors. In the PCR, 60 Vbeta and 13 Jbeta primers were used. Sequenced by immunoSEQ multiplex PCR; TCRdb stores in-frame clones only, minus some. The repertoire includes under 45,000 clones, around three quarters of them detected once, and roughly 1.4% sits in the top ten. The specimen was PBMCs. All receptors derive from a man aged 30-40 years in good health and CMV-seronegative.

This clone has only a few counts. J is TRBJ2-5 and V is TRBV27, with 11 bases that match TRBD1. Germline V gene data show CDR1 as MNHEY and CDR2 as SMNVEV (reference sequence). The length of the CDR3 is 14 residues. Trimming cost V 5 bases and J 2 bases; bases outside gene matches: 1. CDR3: CASSRDRGQETQYF. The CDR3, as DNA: TGTGCCAGCAGTCGGGACAGGGGGCAAGAGACCCAGTACTTC.

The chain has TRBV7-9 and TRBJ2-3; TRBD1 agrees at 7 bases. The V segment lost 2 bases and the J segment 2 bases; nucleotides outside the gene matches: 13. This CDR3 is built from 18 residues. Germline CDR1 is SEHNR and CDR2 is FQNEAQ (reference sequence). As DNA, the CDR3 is TGTGCCAGCAGCTTAATATATGCCGGGACAGCGGCCACAGATACGCAGTATTTT. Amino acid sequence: CASSLIYAGTAATDTQYF.

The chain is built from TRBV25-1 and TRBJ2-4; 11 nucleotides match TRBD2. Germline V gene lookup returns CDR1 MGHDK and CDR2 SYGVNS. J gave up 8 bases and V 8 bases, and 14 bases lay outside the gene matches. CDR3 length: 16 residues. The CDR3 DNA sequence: TGTGCCAGCTCGCCGGGGACTAGCGGACCCAAGGACATTCAGTACTTC. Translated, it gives CASSPGTSGPKDIQYF.

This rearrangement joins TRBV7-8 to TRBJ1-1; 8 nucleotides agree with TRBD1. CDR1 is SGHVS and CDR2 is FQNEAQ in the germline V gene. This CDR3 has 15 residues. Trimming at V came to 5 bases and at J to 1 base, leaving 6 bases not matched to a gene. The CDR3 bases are TGTGCCAGCAGCGCCCGACAGGGGAAGAACACTGAAGCTTTCTTT. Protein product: CASSARQGKNTEAFF.

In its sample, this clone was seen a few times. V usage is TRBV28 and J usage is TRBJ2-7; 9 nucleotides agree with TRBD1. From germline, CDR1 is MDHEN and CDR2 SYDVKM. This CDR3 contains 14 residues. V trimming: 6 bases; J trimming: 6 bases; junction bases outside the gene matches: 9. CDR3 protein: CASRSGTGSFEQYF. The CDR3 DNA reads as TGTGCCAGCAGGTCCGGGACAGGGAGTTTCGAGCAGTACTTC.

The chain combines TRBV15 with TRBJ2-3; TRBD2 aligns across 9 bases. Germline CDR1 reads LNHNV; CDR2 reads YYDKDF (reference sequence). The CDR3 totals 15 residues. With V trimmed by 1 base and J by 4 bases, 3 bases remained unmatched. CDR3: CATSRVLAGADTQYF. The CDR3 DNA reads TGTGCCACCAGCAGAGTTTTAGCGGGAGCAGATACGCAGTATTTT.

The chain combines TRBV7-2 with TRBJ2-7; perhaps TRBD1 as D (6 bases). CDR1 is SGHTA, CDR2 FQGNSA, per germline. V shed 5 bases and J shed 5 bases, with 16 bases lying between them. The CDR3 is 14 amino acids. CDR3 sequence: CASSRNTQGNEQYF. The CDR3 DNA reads TGTGCCAGCAGCCGTAACACACAGGGAAACGAGCAGTACTTC.

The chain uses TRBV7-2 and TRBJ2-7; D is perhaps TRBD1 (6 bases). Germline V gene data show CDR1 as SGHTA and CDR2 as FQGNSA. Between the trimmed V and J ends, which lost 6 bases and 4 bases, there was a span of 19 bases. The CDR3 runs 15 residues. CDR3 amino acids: CASRGPGQIMYEQYF. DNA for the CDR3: TGTGCCAGCAGGGGACCCGGACAGATCATGTACGAGCAGTACTTC.

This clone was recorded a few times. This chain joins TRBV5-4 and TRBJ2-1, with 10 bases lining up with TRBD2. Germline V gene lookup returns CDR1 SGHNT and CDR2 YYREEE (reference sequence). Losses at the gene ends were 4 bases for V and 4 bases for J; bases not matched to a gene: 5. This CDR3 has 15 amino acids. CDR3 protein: CASSLTSGIYNEQFF. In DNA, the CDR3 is TGTGCCAGCAGCCTTACTAGCGGGATATACAATGAGCAGTTCTTC.

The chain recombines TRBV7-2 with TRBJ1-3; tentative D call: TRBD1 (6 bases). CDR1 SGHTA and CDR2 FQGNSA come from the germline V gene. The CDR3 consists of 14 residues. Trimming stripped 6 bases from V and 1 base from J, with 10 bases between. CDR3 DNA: TGTGCCAGCAGTCCCCAGGGGTCTGGAAACACCATATATTTT. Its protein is CASSPQGSGNTIYF.

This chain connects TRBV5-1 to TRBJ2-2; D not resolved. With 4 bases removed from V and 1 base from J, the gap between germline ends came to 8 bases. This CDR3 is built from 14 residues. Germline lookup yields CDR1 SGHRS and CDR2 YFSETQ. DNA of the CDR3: TGCGCCAGCAGCCAGGAAGGGAACACCGGGGAGCTGTTTTTT. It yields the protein CASSQEGNTGELFF.

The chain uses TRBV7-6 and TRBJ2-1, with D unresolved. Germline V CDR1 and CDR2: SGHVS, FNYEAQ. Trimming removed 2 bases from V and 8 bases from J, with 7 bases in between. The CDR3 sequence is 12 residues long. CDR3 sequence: CASSLTPHEQFF. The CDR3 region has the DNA TGTGCCAGCAGCTTAACTCCCCATGAGCAGTTCTTC. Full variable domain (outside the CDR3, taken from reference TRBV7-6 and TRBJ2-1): GAGVSQSPRYKVTKRGQDVALRCDPISGHVSLYWYRQALGQGPEFLTYFNYEAQQDKSGLPNDRFSAERPEGSISTLTIQRTEQRDSAMYRCASSLTPHEQFFGPGTRLTVL.

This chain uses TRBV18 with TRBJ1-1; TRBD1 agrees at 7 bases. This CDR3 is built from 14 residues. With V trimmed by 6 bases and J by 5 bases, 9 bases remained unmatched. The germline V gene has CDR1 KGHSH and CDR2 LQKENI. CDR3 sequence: CASSQGGGRTEAFF. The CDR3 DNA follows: TGTGCCAGCTCTCAGGGGGGTGGTCGGACTGAAGCTTTCTTT.

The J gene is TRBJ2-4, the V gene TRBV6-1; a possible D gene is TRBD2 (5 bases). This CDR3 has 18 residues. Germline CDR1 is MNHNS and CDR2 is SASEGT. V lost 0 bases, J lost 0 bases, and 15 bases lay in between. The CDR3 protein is CASSEALAAGQAKNIQYF. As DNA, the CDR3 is TGTGCCAGCAGTGAAGCGCTTGCGGCGGGTCAAGCCAAAAACATTCAGTACTTC.

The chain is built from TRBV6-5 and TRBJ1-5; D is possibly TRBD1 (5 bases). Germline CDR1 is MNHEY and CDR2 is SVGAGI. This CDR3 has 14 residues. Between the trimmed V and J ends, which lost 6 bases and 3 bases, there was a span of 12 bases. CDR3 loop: CASSTPGLNQPQHF. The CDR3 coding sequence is TGTGCCAGCAGCACCCCAGGGCTCAATCAGCCCCAGCATTTT.

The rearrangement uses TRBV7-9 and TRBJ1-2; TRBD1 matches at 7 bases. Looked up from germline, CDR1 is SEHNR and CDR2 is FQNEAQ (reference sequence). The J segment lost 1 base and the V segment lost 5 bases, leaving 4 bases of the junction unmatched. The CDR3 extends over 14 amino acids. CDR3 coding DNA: TGTGCCAGCAGCCCTCGGGACAGTAACTATGGCTACACCTTC. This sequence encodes CASSPRDSNYGYTF. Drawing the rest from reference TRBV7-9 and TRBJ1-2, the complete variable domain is DTGVSQNPRHKITKRGQNVTFRCDPISEHNRLYWYRQTLGQGPEFLTYFQNEAQLEKSRLLSDRFSAERPKGSFSTLEIQRTEQGDSAMYLCASSPRDSNYGYTFGSGTRLTVV.

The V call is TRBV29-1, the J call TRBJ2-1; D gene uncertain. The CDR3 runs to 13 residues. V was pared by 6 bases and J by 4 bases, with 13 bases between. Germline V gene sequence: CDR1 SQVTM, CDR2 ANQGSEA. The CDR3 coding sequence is TGCAGCGTGAGGCACCCCTTTTACAATGAGCAGTTCTTC. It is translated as CSVRHPFYNEQFF.

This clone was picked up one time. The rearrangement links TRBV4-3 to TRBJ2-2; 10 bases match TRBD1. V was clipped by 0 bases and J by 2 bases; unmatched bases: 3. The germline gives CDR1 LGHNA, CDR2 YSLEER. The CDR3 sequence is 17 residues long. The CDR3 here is CASSQEGDRGNTGELFF. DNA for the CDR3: TGCGCCAGCAGCCAAGAAGGGGACAGGGGAAACACCGGGGAGCTGTTTTTT.

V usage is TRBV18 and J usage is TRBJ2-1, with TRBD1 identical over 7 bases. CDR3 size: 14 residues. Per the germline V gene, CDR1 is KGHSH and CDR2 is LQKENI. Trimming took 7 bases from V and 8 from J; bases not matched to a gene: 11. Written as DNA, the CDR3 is TGTGCCAGCTTATCGGACAGGAGTAGCGATGAGCAGTTCTTC. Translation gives CASLSDRSSDEQFF.